This T cell receptor beta chain was captured in a study of blood T cell repertoires in COVID-19. Study information: Sites across the United States, Italy and Spain contributed samples from acute and convalescent COVID-19.

Data came from immunoSEQ multiplex PCR; TCRdb stores just in-frame clones and leaves some out. The sample shows about 260,000 clones, approximately 92% of them seen only once. The V gene lost 9 bases and the J gene lost 0 bases, with 9 bases spanning the gap. Germline values: CDR1 SGHAT, CDR2 FQNNGV. This CDR3 has 12 residues. The clonotype comes from a person between 18 and 35 years old with COVID-19, enrolled during active disease. Input material: peripheral blood. The V gene is TRBV11-2, the J gene TRBJ2-7, with D possibly TRBD1 on 5 matching bases. The CDR3 reads CASSTASYEQYF. CDR3 nucleotides: TGTGCCAGTTCGACAGCCTCCTACGAGCAGTACTTC.